The sequence of this TCR beta chain was determined in a study of blood T cell repertoires in COVID-19. Per the original data handling: How many nucleated cells were present was estimated from reference gene primer amplification. Data came from immunoSEQ multiplex PCR; TCRdb stores just in-frame clones and leaves some out. Clone size and V and J calls were adopted from that table, with D and trimming inferred from the DNA. The repertoire holds 450,000 to 500,000 clones, 75% to 90% seen once, with approximately 8% in the top ten. Note on this clone: The same CDR3 also results from other DNA sequences found in this sample.

Sequenced material: PBMCs or T cells enriched from blood (not recorded which). The TCR comes from a woman between 55 and 75 years old who had recovered from COVID-19.

The CDR3, as DNA: TGTGCCACCAGCGGGGGACAGAACTATGGCTACACCTTC. It encodes CATSGGQNYGYTF. This chain uses TRBV24-1 with TRBJ1-2, with TRBD1 matching 7 bases. The ends lost 7 bases at V and 2 bases at J; junction bases unmatched: 3. Germline CDR1 is KGHDR and CDR2 is SFDVKD. This CDR3 has 13 residues.